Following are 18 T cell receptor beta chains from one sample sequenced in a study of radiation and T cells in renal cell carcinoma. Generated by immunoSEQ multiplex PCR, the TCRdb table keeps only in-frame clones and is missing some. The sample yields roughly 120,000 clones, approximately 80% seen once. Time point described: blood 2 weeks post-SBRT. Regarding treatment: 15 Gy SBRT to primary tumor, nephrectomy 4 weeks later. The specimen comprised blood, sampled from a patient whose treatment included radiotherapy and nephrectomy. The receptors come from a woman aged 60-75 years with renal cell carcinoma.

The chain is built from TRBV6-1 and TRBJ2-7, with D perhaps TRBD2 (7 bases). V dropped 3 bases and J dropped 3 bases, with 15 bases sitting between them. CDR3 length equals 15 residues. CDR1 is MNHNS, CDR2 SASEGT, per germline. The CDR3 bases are TGTGCCAGCAGTGAGTTTGGGGGGGCTCTCTACGAGCAGTACTTC. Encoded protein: CASSEFGGALYEQYF.

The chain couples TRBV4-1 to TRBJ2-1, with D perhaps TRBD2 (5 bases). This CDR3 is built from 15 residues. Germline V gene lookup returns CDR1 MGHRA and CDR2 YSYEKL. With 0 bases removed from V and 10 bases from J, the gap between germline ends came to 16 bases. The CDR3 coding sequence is TGCGCCAGCAGCCAAGAAGGAGGTACCGTTGAGGAGCAGTTCTTC. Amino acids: CASSQEGGTVEEQFF.

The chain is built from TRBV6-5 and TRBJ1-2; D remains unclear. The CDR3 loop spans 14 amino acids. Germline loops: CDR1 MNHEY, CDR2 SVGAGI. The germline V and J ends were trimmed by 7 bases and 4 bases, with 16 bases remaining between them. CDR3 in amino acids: CASTKRGFVYGYTF. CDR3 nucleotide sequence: TGTGCCAGCACCAAACGTGGGTTTGTCTATGGCTACACCTTC.

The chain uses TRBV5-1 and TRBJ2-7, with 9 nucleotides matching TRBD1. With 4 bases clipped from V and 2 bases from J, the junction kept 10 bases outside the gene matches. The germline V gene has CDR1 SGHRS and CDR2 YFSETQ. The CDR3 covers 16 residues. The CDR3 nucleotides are TGCGCCAGCAGCCCGGGCTCGACAGGGGGGGCCTACGAGCAGTACTTC. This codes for CASSPGSTGGAYEQYF.

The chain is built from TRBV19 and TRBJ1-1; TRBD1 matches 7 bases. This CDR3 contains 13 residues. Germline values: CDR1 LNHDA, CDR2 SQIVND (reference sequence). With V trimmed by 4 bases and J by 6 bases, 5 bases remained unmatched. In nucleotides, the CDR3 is TGTGCCAGTAGTACCGACAGGGCCTCTGAAGCTTTCTTT. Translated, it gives CASSTDRASEAFF.

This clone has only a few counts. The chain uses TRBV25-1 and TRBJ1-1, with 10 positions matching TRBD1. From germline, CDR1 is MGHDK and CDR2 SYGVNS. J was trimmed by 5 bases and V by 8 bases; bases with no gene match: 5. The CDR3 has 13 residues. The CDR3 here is CASSGQGGTEAFF. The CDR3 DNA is TGTGCCAGCTCAGGACAGGGGGGAACTGAAGCTTTCTTT.

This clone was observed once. The CDR3 DNA reads as TGTGCCAGCAGCAAATCGGACAGCCTCTATGGCTACACCTTC. It specifies CASSKSDSLYGYTF. The chain links TRBV7-3 to TRBJ1-2; the D gene is possibly TRBD1 (6 bases). CDR3 size: 14 residues. Trimming shortened V by 5 bases and J by 4 bases, and 14 bases separated the two germline ends. Germline assignment: CDR1 SGHTA and CDR2 FQGTGA. The full variable domain, completed using reference TRBV7-3 and TRBJ1-2, is GAGVSQTPSNKVTEKGKYVELRCDPISGHTALYWYRQSLGQGPEFLIYFQGTGAADDSGLPNDRFFAVRPEGSVSTLKIQRTERGDSAVYLCASSKSDSLYGYTFGSGTRLTVV.

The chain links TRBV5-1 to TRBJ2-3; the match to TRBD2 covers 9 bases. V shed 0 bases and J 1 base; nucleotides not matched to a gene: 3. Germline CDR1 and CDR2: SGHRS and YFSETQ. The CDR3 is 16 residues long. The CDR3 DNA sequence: TGCGCCAGCAGCTTGGCGCCTAGCGGGGGCACAGATACGCAGTATTTT. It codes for CASSLAPSGGTDTQYF.

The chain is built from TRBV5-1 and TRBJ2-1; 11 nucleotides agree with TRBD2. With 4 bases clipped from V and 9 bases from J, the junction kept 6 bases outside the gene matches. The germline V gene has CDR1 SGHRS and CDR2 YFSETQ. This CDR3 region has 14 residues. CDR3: CASSATSGVLEQFF. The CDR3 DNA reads TGCGCCAGCAGCGCGACTAGCGGGGTACTTGAGCAGTTCTTC.

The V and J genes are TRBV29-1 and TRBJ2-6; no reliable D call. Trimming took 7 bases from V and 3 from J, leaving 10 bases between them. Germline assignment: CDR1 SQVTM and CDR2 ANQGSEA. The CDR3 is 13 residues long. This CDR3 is CSETARGANVLTF. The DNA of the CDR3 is TGCAGCGAAACGGCCCGTGGGGCCAACGTCCTGACTTTC.

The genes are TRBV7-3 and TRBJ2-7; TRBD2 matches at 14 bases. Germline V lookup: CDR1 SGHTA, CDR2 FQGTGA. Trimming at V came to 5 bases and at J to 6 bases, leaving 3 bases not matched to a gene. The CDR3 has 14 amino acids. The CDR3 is CASSLGLAGGEQYF. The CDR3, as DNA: TGTGCCAGCAGCCTCGGACTAGCGGGAGGCGAGCAGTACTTC.

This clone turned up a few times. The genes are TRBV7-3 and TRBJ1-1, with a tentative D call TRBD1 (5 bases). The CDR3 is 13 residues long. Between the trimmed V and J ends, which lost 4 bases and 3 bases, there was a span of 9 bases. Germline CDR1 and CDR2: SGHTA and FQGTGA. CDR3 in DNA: TGTGCCAGCAGCTCTCAGGGTTACACTGAAGCTTTCTTT. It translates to CASSSQGYTEAFF.

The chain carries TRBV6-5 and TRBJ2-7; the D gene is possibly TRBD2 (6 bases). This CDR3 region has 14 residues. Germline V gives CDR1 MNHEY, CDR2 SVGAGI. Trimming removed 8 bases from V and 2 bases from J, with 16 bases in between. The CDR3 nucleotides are TGTGCCAGCGCTATCGGGAGCCCCACCTACGAGCAGTACTTC. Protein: CASAIGSPTYEQYF.

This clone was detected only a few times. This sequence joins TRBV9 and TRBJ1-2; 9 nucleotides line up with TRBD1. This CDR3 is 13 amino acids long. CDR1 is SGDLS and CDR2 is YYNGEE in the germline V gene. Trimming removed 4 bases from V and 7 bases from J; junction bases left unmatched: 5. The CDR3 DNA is TGTGCCAGCAGCCTCCGACAGGGGGGTGGCTACACCTTC. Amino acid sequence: CASSLRQGGGYTF.

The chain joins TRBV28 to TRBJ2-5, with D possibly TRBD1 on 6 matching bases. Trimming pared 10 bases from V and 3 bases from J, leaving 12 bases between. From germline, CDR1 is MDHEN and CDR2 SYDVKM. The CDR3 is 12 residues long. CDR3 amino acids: CATMDSEETQYF. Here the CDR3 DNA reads TGTGCCACCATGGACAGTGAAGAGACCCAGTACTTC. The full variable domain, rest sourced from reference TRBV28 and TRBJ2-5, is DVKVTQSSRYLVKRTGEKVFLECVQDMDHENMFWYRQDPGLGLRLIYFSYDVKMKEKGDIPEGYSVSREKKERFSLILESASTNQTSMYLCATMDSEETQYFGPGTRLLVL.

CDR3 DNA: TGTGCCAGCAGTTACTCCTCGCCGGGAGTCTACGAGCAGTACTTC. As protein: CASSYSSPGVYEQYF. This sequence joins TRBV6-6 and TRBJ2-7; possible D gene TRBD2, 6 bases. CDR3 length equals 15 residues. From germline, CDR1 is MNHNY and CDR2 SVGAGI (reference sequence). The ends were cut back, 0 bases at V and 3 bases at J, with 12 bases in the middle.

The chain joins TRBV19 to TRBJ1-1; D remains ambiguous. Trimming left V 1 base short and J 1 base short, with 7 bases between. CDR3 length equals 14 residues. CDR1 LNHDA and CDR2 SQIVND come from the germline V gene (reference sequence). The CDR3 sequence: CASSIGSANTEAFF. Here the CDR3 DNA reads TGTGCCAGTAGTATAGGGTCGGCGAACACTGAAGCTTTCTTT.

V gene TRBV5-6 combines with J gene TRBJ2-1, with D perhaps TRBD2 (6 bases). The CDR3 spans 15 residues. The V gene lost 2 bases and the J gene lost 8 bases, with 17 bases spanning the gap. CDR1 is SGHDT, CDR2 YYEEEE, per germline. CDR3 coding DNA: TGTGCCAGCAGCTTAGTTCCGGGAGCCGGGGATGAGCAGTTCTTC. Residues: CASSLVPGAGDEQFF.